The clone carrying this TCR beta chain turned up a few times. The sample belongs to a study of T cells in Graves' hyperthyroidism and ophthalmopathy. Germline-derived CDR1 and CDR2 are SGHAT and FQNNGV. The CDR3 has 13 amino acids. V was clipped by 4 bases and J by 7 bases, with 10 bases between them. Using RNA transcripts as the source, TCR beta CDR3 regions were amplified. Initially, a first-round RT-PCR of the TCR CDR3 employed the HTBI primer set. TCRdb reprocessed the multiplex PCR reads via MiXCR and lists one record per CDR3 protein. The repertoire holds 750,000 to 900,000 distinct CDR3 sequences, with about 38% as singletons. An absence of ophthalmopathy progression within 18 months meant stable Graves' hyperthyroidism. Clinical symptoms, serum thyroxine and TRAb, thyroid ultrasound and orbital computed tomography were used for the diagnoses. A roughly 9.3 ml volume of fresh peripheral blood provided the PBMCs.

The V and J genes are TRBV11-2 and TRBJ2-2; the D gene is possibly TRBD1 (6 bases). This TCR derives from a young man with Graves' hyperthyroidism. Material for sequencing was blood. The CDR3 reads CASSSSRGGELFF. The CDR3 nucleotides read TGTGCCAGCAGCTCCTCCAGGGGCGGGGAGCTGTTTTTT.